This entry is about one T cell receptor beta chain. Tens of thousands of T cell genomes (about 210 ng DNA) went into each sorted-subset replicate. TCRdb's copy holds only in-frame clones and misses some; the assay was immunoSEQ multiplex PCR. The sample comprises some 660,000 clones, 60% to 75% of which are singletons, and around 1.7% rests with the top ten. There were no recent acute infections or vaccinations among the donors, who were healthy HIV-negative adults. A split of CD4+ cells into CD45RA+ naive and CD45RA-negative memory subsets was performed. This record comes from a study of shared clonotypes between healthy human individuals. The germline gives CDR1 SNHLY, CDR2 FYNNEI. The CDR3 contains 11 residues. The ends were cut back, 7 bases at V and 3 bases at J, with 6 bases in the middle.

V and J are TRBV2 and TRBJ1-2; the D is unclear. Sequences were obtained from memory CD4+ T cells sorted from blood. As to subset: CD45RA-negative fraction. The receptor comes from a woman younger than 45 in good health. CDR3 loop: CASTVHYGYTF. CDR3 coding DNA: TGTGCCAGCACTGTGCACTATGGCTACACCTTC.